This T cell receptor (beta chain) was captured in a study of T-cell memory formation after mild COVID-19 listed by TCRdb under 2021. With regard to the full study: Most TCR sequence clusters were specific to one of the two donors. In a couple of donors, T-cell clones that expanded and contracted after mild COVID-19 were followed by sequencing TCRalpha and TCRbeta repertoires longitudinally. The cohort was made up of two young adult volunteers, one female and one male, who were previously healthy.

Ficoll-Paque density gradient centrifugation was the method used to isolate PBMCs. Overall study results and their limits: Contracting CD4+ clones appeared mostly in the CM and EM memory subsets, whereas CD8+ clones were enriched in EMRA. Some responding clones were found in pre-infection memory, which suggests that pre-existing cross-reactive memory T cells took part in the SARS-CoV-2 response. Clones contracting from day 15 to 85 had balanced CD4/CD8 phenotypes, while a second wave expanding from day 15 to 37 was biased towards CD4+. SARS-CoV-2 specificity was not confirmed for the second-wave clones peaking on day 37. The study included only a couple of mild cases, and larger cohorts that include severe cases with pre-infection samples were judged to be necessary.

Reads for this sample came from an Illumina NovaSeq 6000. cDNA libraries for TCRalpha and TCRbeta were prepared by 5'RACE using constant-segment primers, with sample barcodes and unique molecular identifiers added. RNA was extracted from every sample with Trizol reagent. The libraries were amplified in two PCR steps, and the second step added a second sample barcode and Illumina TruSeq adapters. Sequencing of the libraries was done on an Illumina NovaSeq, producing 2 x 150 bp paired-end reads. The authors' analysis ran thus. The reads were demultiplexed and collapsed into UMI-guided consensus sequences using migec v1.2.7. With mixcr v2.1.11, UMI consensuses were aligned to TRA and TRB V and J templates and assembled into clonotypes. Clonotypes were classified as expanded or contracted when called significant by both edgeR and NoisET, with noise models trained on biological replicates. For edgeR calls, a false discovery rate-adjusted p below 0.01 and a log2 fold-change threshold of 1 were applied. PCA with hierarchical clustering of max-normalized trajectories of the 1000 most abundant clonotypes was used as exploratory dynamics analysis. Each responding clone was given a CD4 or CD8 phenotype based on the CD4+ and CD8+ repertoires, which had been sequenced separately. TCRdb reworked the public reads: Q25 trimming with fastp, MiXCR clone assembly, productive beta chains retained. Each CDR3 protein appears once, grouped with its most common genes and DNA. These V and J calls rely on TCRdb rather than the paper's analysis. This sample lists about 360,000 distinct CDR3 sequences; approximately 15% were detected once. The ten most abundant clones make up roughly 22% of the sample.

In this sample, this clonotype turned up a few times. Its specific antigen is unknown. Within one base of it there is no much larger clone, and no base qualities were kept. The sequence derives from a man aged 18 to 30 who had mild COVID-19 (a few samples of this study predate the infection). The sample titles of this study are shuffled in the database, so cell type and time point are left out; the donor was told from shared clones. The sequencing input was PBMCs or a T cell subset sorted from them (not recorded which).

CDR3 protein: CASTRGTRGYNSPLHF. The nucleotides are TGTGCCAGCACCCGAGGGACGAGGGGGTATAATTCACCCCTCCACTTT. Recombination connected TRBV27 to TRBJ1-6; the D segment could be TRBD1, given 6 matching bases. CDR1 and CDR2, looked up from the germline V gene (reference sequence), are MNHEY and SMNVEV. Including the terminal cysteine and phenylalanine, the CDR3 comprises 16 residues. Only the CDR3 region is kept as DNA, spanning 48 bases read in frame from base 1. V is shortened by 7 bases, J by 4 bases, and the region joining them spans 17 bases.